This T cell receptor beta chain was obtained from a study of OX40 agonist ivuxolimab in advanced cancers. Some background on the complete study: Ivuxolimab was an agonistic, fully human IgG2 monoclonal antibody directed against OX40 (CD134), a costimulatory receptor. Intravenous ivuxolimab was administered to patients every 2 weeks at six dose levels: 0.01, 0.1, 0.3, 1.5, 3 and 10 mg/kg. Of the approximately 54 patients in dose escalation, about 20 had hepatocellular carcinoma, roughly 15 had melanoma, 9 had renal cell carcinoma and 9 had head and neck cancer. In the dose-escalation cohort, 70% to 85% of patients were male, and the mean age was around 60 years, with a range of about 20 to 90. Patients were allowed to have had prior anti-PD-1, anti-PD-L1 or anti-CTLA-4 therapy, and roughly 40% of the dose-escalation patients had been treated with checkpoint inhibitors. Three dose-escalation patients achieved partial responses, one with hepatocellular carcinoma and two with cutaneous melanoma. The purpose of peripheral TCRbeta sequencing was to test whether ivuxolimab changed TCR sequence diversity and led to clonal T-cell expansion. The monotherapy dose-escalation portion (N = 52 patients) of the phase I ivuxolimab trial is reported in the paper.

Of note for this clone: What this receptor recognizes is not known. The record has no base qualities; no much larger clone is one base away.

Cut back by 3 bases and 2 bases, the V and J ends lie 8 bases apart. CDR1 MNHEY and CDR2 SMNVEV are derived from the germline V gene (reference sequence). The CDR3 sequence holds 13 residues, the cysteine and phenylalanine included. Kept here is only the CDR3 DNA, which spans 39 bases and is read in frame from base 1. Overall results and qualifications from the work: At doses of 0.1 to 3.0 mg/kg, clonal expansion of both CD4+ and CD8+ blood T cells was observed from baseline to week 6. In the 0.1-3.0 mg/kg groups, partial responders had among the lowest normalized peripheral clonal expansion, particularly in CD8+ T cells. Low levels of normalized T-cell clonal expansion were also seen in some patients who did not respond. The antigen specificity of the clonally expanded peripheral T cells was not determined. After ivuxolimab, expanded clones were on average more numerous among CD8+ T cells than among CD4+ T cells.

Patients with a history of autoimmune disease or receiving systemic immunosuppression were excluded from the trial. Peripheral blood for TCR sequencing was collected from all dose cohorts at baseline, on cycle 4 day 1, and on cycle 7 day 1. The samples were taken from a phase I, first-in-human, multicenter, open-label dose-escalation trial of ivuxolimab. Adults with locally advanced or metastatic head and neck squamous cell, hepatocellular, melanoma or renal cell carcinoma were enrolled in the trial. CD4+ and CD8+ T cells were sorted separately from peripheral blood before TCR sequencing. Genomic DNA was isolated from the sorted cells so that the TCRbeta CDR3 region could be sequenced. The immunoSEQ Assay was used to sequence the TCRbeta CDR3 regions. This immuneACCESS table, as held by TCRdb, lists in-frame sequences with V and J called but not all clones. Of the missing ones, under half trace to an unresolved V gene in checked studies; the others have no known cause. For this sample there are some 51,000 clones; approximately 86% appear just once. Jointly, the top ten make up roughly 13% of the sample.

This receptor was obtained from an adult with an advanced solid tumor such as melanoma, head and neck, liver or kidney cancer. This chain is built from TRBV27 and TRBJ2-7, with no confidently assigned D gene. The material was CD4+ or CD8+ T cells sorted from blood, obtained in a trial of the OX40 agonist ivuxolimab. DNA sequence: TGTGCCAGCAGTTTGGCCGATCCCTACGAGCAGTACTTC. Protein translation: CASSLADPYEQYF.